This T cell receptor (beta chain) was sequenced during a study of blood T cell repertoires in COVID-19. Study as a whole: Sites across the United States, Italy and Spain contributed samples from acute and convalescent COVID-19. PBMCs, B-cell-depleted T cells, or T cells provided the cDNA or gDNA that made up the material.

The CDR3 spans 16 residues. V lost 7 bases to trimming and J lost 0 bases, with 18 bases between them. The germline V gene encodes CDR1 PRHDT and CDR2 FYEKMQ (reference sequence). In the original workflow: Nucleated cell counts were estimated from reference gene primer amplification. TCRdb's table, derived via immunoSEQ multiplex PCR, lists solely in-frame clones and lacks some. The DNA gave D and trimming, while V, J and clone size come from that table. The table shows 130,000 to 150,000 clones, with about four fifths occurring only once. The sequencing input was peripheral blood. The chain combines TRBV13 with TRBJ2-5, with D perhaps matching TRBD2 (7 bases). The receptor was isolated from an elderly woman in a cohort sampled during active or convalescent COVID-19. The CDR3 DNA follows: TGTGCCAGCACTCGCTTGGGGGGGGCGGACCAAGAGACCCAGTACTTC. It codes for CASTRLGGADQETQYF.